This TCR beta chain comes out of a study of control samples from healthy donors and cancer patients. Libraries were prepared by immunoSEQ multiplex PCR; TCRdb keeps only in-frame clonotypes and omits some of them. This sample has 100,000 to 150,000 clones; roughly 92% occur once, and the top ten carry about 5.5%. This CDR3 has 14 amino acids. The rearrangement uses TRBV7-5 and TRBJ1-2; the table's D call, TRBD1, has no DNA check behind it. TRBV7-5 is listed as a pseudogene. The sample comprised blood. The clonotype originates from a man aged 18-30 years in good health. Written as DNA, the CDR3 is TGTGCCAGAAGCTTAGGACAGGGGAACGATGGCTACACCTTC. Amino acids: CARSLGQGNDGYTF.